Shown below are 32 T cell receptor beta chains from a single sample sequenced in a study of shared clonotypes between healthy human individuals. Data came from immunoSEQ multiplex PCR; TCRdb stores just in-frame clones and leaves some out. The repertoire holds 2 million to 3 million clones, with over 85% as singletons. The specimen was naive CD4+ T cells from PBMCs. The subset was: CD45RA+ positively selected. The receptors derive from a man younger than 35 in good health. Some clones in this sample may be carry-over from other donors' samples.

The genes are TRBV28 and TRBJ2-7; TRBD1 aligns across 8 bases. V shed 8 bases and J 3 bases; nucleotides not matched to a gene: 6. Per germline, CDR1 MDHEN and CDR2 SYDVKM. The CDR3 has 13 residues. CDR3 nucleotide sequence: TGTGCCAGCGGCCTGACAGGGGACTACGAGCAGTACTTC. It specifies CASGLTGDYEQYF.

The CDR3 sequence is CASSLQGDSPLHF. CDR3 DNA: TGTGCCAGCAGCTTGCAGGGGGATTCACCCCTCCACTTT. V is TRBV5-4 and J is TRBJ1-6; 7 nucleotides line up with TRBD1. V was clipped by 1 base and J by 8 bases; unmatched bases: 0. The CDR3 is 13 residues long. Germline V CDR1 and CDR2: SGHNT, YYREEE (reference sequence).

The chain is built from TRBV27 and TRBJ1-4; weak D call: TRBD1 (5 bases). This CDR3 has 16 residues. V was clipped by 4 bases and J by 0 bases, with 12 bases between them. Germline values: CDR1 MNHEY, CDR2 SMNVEV (reference sequence). The CDR3, as DNA: TGTGCCAGCAGTTCGGGACGGACTGCAACTAATGAAAAACTGTTTTTT. Translating gives CASSSGRTATNEKLFF.

The gene calls are TRBV5-4 and TRBJ2-2, with 8 positions matching TRBD2. CDR3 length: 16 amino acids. The junction had 2 bases not matched to a gene; V was cut back by 1 base and J by 0 bases. The germline gives CDR1 SGHNT, CDR2 YYREEE (reference sequence). The CDR3 bases are TGTGCCAGCAGCTTGAAACTAGCGGCGAACACCGGGGAGCTGTTTTTT. Translation gives CASSLKLAANTGELFF.

This clone has only one observation. The chain combines TRBV6-4 with TRBJ2-7; D not resolved. Germline values: CDR1 MRHNA, CDR2 SNTAGT. The CDR3 spans 13 residues. Trimming took 4 bases from V and 4 from J, leaving 11 bases between them. The CDR3 reads CASSVSPLYEQYF. The CDR3 DNA reads as TGTGCCAGCAGTGTTAGTCCTCTTTACGAGCAGTACTTC.

The rearrangement uses TRBV25-1 and TRBJ1-6, with 9 bases lining up with TRBD1. CDR1 is MGHDK, CDR2 SYGVNS, per germline. Unmatched junction bases numbered 6, after V lost 6 bases and J lost 9 bases. The CDR3 length is 14 residues. The CDR3 bases are TGTGCCAGCAGATACGGACAGGGGACTTCACCCCTCCACTTT. Translating it yields CASRYGQGTSPLHF.

The genes are TRBV13 and TRBJ2-5; 7 bases align to TRBD2. CDR1 PRHDT and CDR2 FYEKMQ come from the germline V gene (reference sequence). The CDR3 is 14 residues long. V trimming: 2 bases; J trimming: 4 bases; junction bases outside the gene matches: 4. The CDR3 DNA sequence: TGTGCCAGCAGCTTAAAGGTAGCGGGAGAGACCCAGTACTTC. Protein: CASSLKVAGETQYF.

The chain carries TRBV19 and TRBJ2-1; 13 nucleotides agree with TRBD2. Germline CDR1 and CDR2: LNHDA and SQIVND (reference sequence). The CDR3 runs to 17 residues. V shed 5 bases and J 8 bases; nucleotides not matched to a gene: 12. CDR3 nucleotide sequence: TGTGCCAGTAGTGACCCCCGGACTAGCGGGAGACCCTATGAGCAGTTCTTC. Protein: CASSDPRTSGRPYEQFF.

The rearrangement uses TRBV14 and TRBJ2-3; D possibly corresponds to TRBD2 (6 bases). This CDR3 region has 16 residues. V dropped 3 bases and J dropped 7 bases, with 20 bases sitting between them. The V gene's germline CDR1 is SGHDN and CDR2 FVKESK. The chain's CDR3 is CASSHEIGRGGYTQYF. DNA for the CDR3: TGTGCCAGCAGCCACGAAATTGGTCGGGGAGGATATACGCAGTATTTT.

V and J are TRBV7-2 and TRBJ1-3; no clear D gene. Germline V gene lookup returns CDR1 SGHTA and CDR2 FQGNSA. The CDR3 is 16 amino acids. The germline V and J ends were trimmed by 3 bases and 0 bases, with 12 bases remaining between them. The CDR3 reads CASSFLGRVSGNTIYF. Here the CDR3 DNA reads TGTGCCAGCAGCTTTTTAGGGCGGGTCTCTGGAAACACCATATATTTT.

With regard to this clone: In the same sample, other DNA sequences code for this CDR3. The chain carries TRBV20-1 and TRBJ1-1; TRBD1 is a possible D gene (5 bases). This CDR3 spans 11 amino acids. Trimming cost V 6 bases and J 6 bases, with 11 bases left between them. The germline V gene has CDR1 DFQATT and CDR2 SNEGSKA (reference sequence). CDR3 residues: CSARGGAEAFF. The CDR3 DNA is TGCAGTGCCCGTGGGGGGGCTGAAGCTTTCTTT.

J is TRBJ2-6 and V is TRBV28; D ambiguous. CDR1 is MDHEN and CDR2 is SYDVKM in the germline V gene. V was trimmed by 6 bases and J by 2 bases, leaving 11 bases between them. This CDR3 comprises 15 residues. DNA of the CDR3: TGTGCCAGCAGAAAGGAAAGTCCTGGGGCCAACGTCCTGACTTTC. It specifies CASRKESPGANVLTF.

The V call is TRBV2, the J call TRBJ2-1, with 8 bases fitting TRBD2. The germline CDR1 and CDR2 sequences are SNHLY and FYNNEI. V was pared by 7 bases and J by 3 bases, with 11 bases of the junction left unmatched. This CDR3 contains 16 residues. CDR3 sequence: CASKGLEKSNYNEQFF. In DNA, the CDR3 is TGTGCCAGCAAGGGACTAGAAAAATCTAACTACAATGAGCAGTTCTTC.

The gene calls are TRBV7-3 and TRBJ2-7, with D unclear. Germline CDR1 is SGHTA and CDR2 is FQGTGA. The V gene lost 1 base and the J gene lost 5 bases, with 12 bases spanning the gap. This CDR3 comprises 14 residues. CDR3 DNA sequence: TGTGCCAGCAGCTTAAAGTTTCCTAGGAACGAGCAGTACTTC. Translation gives CASSLKFPRNEQYF.

The chain has TRBV5-1 and TRBJ2-7, with TRBD2 matching 10 bases. The CDR3 has 15 amino acids. Germline V lookup: CDR1 SGHRS, CDR2 YFSETQ. The ends lost 6 bases at V and 5 bases at J; junction bases unmatched: 11. In DNA, the CDR3 is TGCGCCAGCAACTTAGCTAGCGGGAGTATGAACGAGCAGTACTTC. Its protein product is CASNLASGSMNEQYF.

The chain carries TRBV5-1 and TRBJ1-1, with 7 bases matching TRBD1. With 4 bases clipped from V and 3 bases from J, the junction kept 9 bases outside the gene matches. There are 15 residues in the CDR3. Germline lookup yields CDR1 SGHRS and CDR2 YFSETQ. CDR3 sequence (DNA): TGCGCCAGCAGCCAAGAAAAGACAGGGTACACTGAAGCTTTCTTT. This encodes CASSQEKTGYTEAFF.

The rearrangement uses TRBV5-1 and TRBJ2-1; 8 positions agree with TRBD2. Trimming cost V 5 bases and J 5 bases; bases outside gene matches: 9. The CDR3 loop spans 15 amino acids. Per germline, CDR1 SGHRS and CDR2 YFSETQ. The CDR3 nucleotides are TGCGCCAGCAGACAACGGACTAGCCTGAACAATGAGCAGTTCTTC. Translating it yields CASRQRTSLNNEQFF.

The chain couples TRBV28 to TRBJ2-7; D uncertain. CDR3 length equals 15 residues. V lost 2 bases, J lost 1 base, and 12 bases lay in between. Germline values: CDR1 MDHEN, CDR2 SYDVKM. This chain's CDR3 is CASSLQAELSYEQYF. The DNA of the CDR3 is TGTGCCAGCAGTTTACAGGCCGAGCTTTCCTACGAGCAGTACTTC.

The V and J genes are TRBV5-6 and TRBJ2-7; the match to TRBD2 covers 9 bases. CDR1 is SGHDT and CDR2 is YYEEEE in the germline V gene. V was clipped by 1 base and J by 3 bases; unmatched bases: 8. The CDR3 totals 16 residues. This CDR3 is CASSLRSSGNYYEQYF. The CDR3 nucleotides are TGTGCCAGCAGCTTGCGGTCTAGCGGGAACTACTACGAGCAGTACTTC.

V gene TRBV4-1 combines with J gene TRBJ1-3; 8 bases line up with TRBD1. The CDR3 extends over 16 amino acids. J lost 3 bases, V lost 4 bases, and 8 bases had no gene match. Germline lookup yields CDR1 MGHRA and CDR2 YSYEKL. CDR3 amino acids: CASSPYRGRNGNTIYF. Written as DNA, the CDR3 is TGCGCCAGCAGCCCATACAGGGGGAGGAATGGAAACACCATATATTTT.

The chain employs TRBV28 and TRBJ2-2; TRBD2 agrees at 12 bases. The CDR3 runs 19 residues. V lost 4 bases to trimming and J lost 5 bases; unmatched junction nucleotides: 14. The V gene's germline CDR1 is MDHEN and CDR2 SYDVKM. The CDR3 nucleotides read TGTGCCAGCAGTTCCCCCAAGACTAGCGGGAGCAGGAGAACCGGGGAGCTGTTTTTT. This sequence encodes CASSSPKTSGSRRTGELFF.

The sample holds one count of this clone. The chain recombines TRBV2 with TRBJ2-3; TRBD2 matches 9 bases. Trimming at V came to 4 bases and at J to 6 bases, leaving 11 bases not matched to a gene. This CDR3 is built from 16 residues. CDR1 and CDR2 (germline): SNHLY, FYNNEI. The CDR3 protein is CASSVRLAGIRDTQYF. The CDR3 DNA sequence: TGTGCCAGCAGTGTACGGCTAGCGGGAATACGGGATACGCAGTATTTT.

A remark on this clone: Other DNA sequences within the sample encode an identical CDR3. This chain uses TRBV9 with TRBJ2-1; D possibly corresponds to TRBD2 (6 bases). Trimming removed 3 bases at V and 4 bases at J, with 14 bases between. This CDR3 is built from 15 residues. CDR1 is SGDLS, CDR2 YYNGEE, per germline. The CDR3 is CASSGGTRSYNEQFF. The CDR3 nucleotides are TGTGCCAGCAGCGGGGGGACTCGTTCATACAATGAGCAGTTCTTC.

The V call is TRBV5-1, the J call TRBJ1-4, with D tentatively TRBD1 (5 bases). The CDR3 is made up of 14 amino acids. Trimming stripped 6 bases from V and 4 bases from J, with 13 bases between. CDR1 is SGHRS and CDR2 is YFSETQ in the germline V gene. The CDR3 sequence is CASKIPGGNEKLFF. CDR3 coding DNA: TGCGCCAGCAAGATCCCGGGGGGTAATGAAAAACTGTTTTTT.

The CDR3 reads CASSFGTSGNTIYF. The CDR3 region has the DNA TGTGCCAGCAGCTTCGGTACCTCTGGAAACACCATATATTTT. The gene calls are TRBV7-2 and TRBJ1-3; D gene unclear. CDR1 SGHTA and CDR2 FQGNSA come from the germline V gene. The CDR3 loop spans 14 amino acids. V was pared by 3 bases and J by 0 bases, with 6 bases between.

The chain uses TRBV5-6 and TRBJ2-4; 7 nucleotides match TRBD1. The germline V gene has CDR1 SGHDT and CDR2 YYEEEE. CDR3 length: 14 residues. V trimming: 4 bases; J trimming: 3 bases; junction bases outside the gene matches: 4. The CDR3 bases are TGTGCCAGCAGCCGACAGGGCGGCAAAAACATTCAGTACTTC. Protein sequence: CASSRQGGKNIQYF. Supplemented by reference TRBV5-6 and TRBJ2-4, the full variable domain reads DAGVTQSPTHLIKTRGQQVTLRCSPKSGHDTVSWYQQALGQGPQFIFQYYEEEERQRGNFPDRFSGHQFPNYSSELNVNALLLGDSALYLCASSRQGGKNIQYFGAGTRLSVL.

J is TRBJ1-2 and V is TRBV27; D may be TRBD1 (6 bases). V was cut by 4 bases and J by 4 bases, with 13 bases left in between. The CDR3 has 14 residues. Germline CDR1 and CDR2: MNHEY and SMNVEV (reference sequence). This CDR3 reads CASSSPGQSYGYTF. DNA for the CDR3: TGTGCCAGCAGTTCCCCGGGACAAAGCTATGGCTACACCTTC.

The chain links TRBV9 to TRBJ1-1; D call uncertain. In germline, CDR1 is SGDLS, CDR2 YYNGEE. The germline V and J ends were trimmed by 4 bases and 1 base, with 11 bases remaining between them. The CDR3 has 14 amino acids. CDR3 amino acids: CASSSLGQNTEAFF. In DNA form, the CDR3 reads TGTGCCAGCAGCTCCCTCGGCCAGAACACTGAAGCTTTCTTT.

The V gene is TRBV5-1, the J gene TRBJ2-5; 7 bases match TRBD2. Losses at the gene ends were 4 bases for V and 5 bases for J; bases not matched to a gene: 5. This CDR3 spans 13 amino acids. Germline V gene data show CDR1 as SGHRS and CDR2 as YFSETQ. CDR3 nucleotide sequence: TGCGCCAGCAGCACGGGAGGCCGGGAGACCCAGTACTTC. Its translation is CASSTGGRETQYF.

The rearrangement uses TRBV27 and TRBJ1-4; 7 bases match TRBD1. J was trimmed by 7 bases and V by 4 bases; bases with no gene match: 9. CDR1 and CDR2 from the germline V gene are MNHEY and SMNVEV (reference sequence). The CDR3 is 15 amino acids. This chain's CDR3 is CASSSTGVVREKLFF. The CDR3 DNA reads as TGTGCCAGCAGTTCCACAGGGGTTGTCCGTGAAAAACTGTTTTTT.

The chain joins TRBV7-3 to TRBJ1-2, with a weak D call TRBD1 (5 bases). The CDR3 is 12 amino acids. The V end lost 3 bases, the J end lost 8 bases, and 10 bases lay between the germline ends. Germline-derived CDR1 and CDR2 are SGHTA and FQGTGA. For the CDR3, the DNA is TGTGCCAGCAGCTTGGAGGGGAAGGGCTACACCTTC. Protein: CASSLEGKGYTF.

This sequence joins TRBV2 and TRBJ2-1, with TRBD1 matching over 10 bases. V shed 11 bases and J 5 bases; nucleotides not matched to a gene: 9. The germline V gene has CDR1 SNHLY and CDR2 FYNNEI. The CDR3 consists of 14 residues. This CDR3 reads CAGRGQGDNNEQFF. The CDR3 nucleotides read TGTGCCGGACGAGGACAGGGGGACAACAATGAGCAGTTCTTC.